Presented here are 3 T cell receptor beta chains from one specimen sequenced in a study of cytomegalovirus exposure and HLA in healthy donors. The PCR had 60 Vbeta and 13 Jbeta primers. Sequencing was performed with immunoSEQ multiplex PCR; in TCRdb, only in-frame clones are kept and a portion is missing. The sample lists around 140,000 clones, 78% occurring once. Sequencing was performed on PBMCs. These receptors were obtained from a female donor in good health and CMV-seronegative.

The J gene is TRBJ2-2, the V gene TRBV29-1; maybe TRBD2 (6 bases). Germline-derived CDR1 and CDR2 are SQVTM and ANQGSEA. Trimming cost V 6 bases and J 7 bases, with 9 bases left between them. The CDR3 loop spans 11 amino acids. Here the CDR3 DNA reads TGCAGCGTCCAAGCGGGCGGGGAGCTGTTTTTT. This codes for CSVQAGGELFF.

The CDR3 DNA reads as TGTGCAAGTCGCTTAGTCTCTTTAGCGGGAGGGCGCGATGAGCAGTTCTTC. Encoded protein: CASRLVSLAGGRDEQFF. The chain employs TRBV12-2 and TRBJ2-1; TRBD2, the D gene given by the table, was not confirmed from the DNA. TRBV12-2 is deemed a pseudogene. This CDR3 has 17 residues.

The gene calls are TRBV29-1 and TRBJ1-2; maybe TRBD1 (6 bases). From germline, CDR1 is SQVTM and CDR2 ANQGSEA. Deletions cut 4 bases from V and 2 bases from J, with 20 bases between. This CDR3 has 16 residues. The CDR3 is CSVAGPKTGINYGYTF. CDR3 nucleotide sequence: TGCAGCGTTGCGGGGCCTAAGACAGGAATCAACTATGGCTACACCTTC.